This note documents a single T cell receptor beta chain sequence. Its binding antigen is unknown. There are no base qualities to consult, and no much larger clone falls within one base. Amplification of TCR beta CDR3 regions was carried out from RNA transcripts. A first-round RT-PCR of the TCR CDR3 used the HTBI primer set with the Qiagen OneStep RT-PCR kit. Libraries were constructed in a second round of multiplex PCR, after which size selection and purification were carried out. The libraries were sequenced on an Illumina HiSeq2000 using paired-end 100 bp reads. As for the authors' bioinformatics: SOAPnuke was used to process the raw data, throwing out any read that contained adapters or uncalled bases, had a mean Phred below 15, or lacked an exact constant-primer or identifier match. COPE v1.2.5 was used to merge high-quality paired reads, and clonotypes were defined as unique nucleotide sequences. Clonotypes were aligned to IMGT TRBV, TRBD and TRBJ reference segments using MiTCR v1.1. Analysis was restricted to V-J combinations with a frequency above 0.0001, which covered approximately 99% of repertoires. The TCS score was defined as the ratio of F50 (clonal expansion) to E x V (chaos), calculated using BLOSUM62-based TCRdist between CDR3 peptides within each V-J. Welch's t-statistics and random forest reduced several hundred V-J features to roughly 13, which were used in a naive Bayes classifier (R e1071). TCRdb itself trimmed the public reads at Q25 with fastp, ran MiXCR and retained productive beta chains. Every entry covers one CDR3 protein and lists the most common genes and DNA from its rows. None of the V and J calls come from the authors' own analysis; TCRdb made them. For this sample the table gives 300,000 to 400,000 distinct CDR3 sequences, of which roughly 18% were detected only once. Less than 65% of the sample is in the top ten clones.

Stable Graves' hyperthyroidism was defined as the absence of progression to ophthalmopathy over 18 months of follow-up. Hyperthyroidism patients were aged 18 to 65 years and newly diagnosed, with disease duration of less than 2 months. Any patient with an uncontrolled infection, another autoimmune disease, pregnancy or lactation was excluded. Diagnoses were established on the basis of clinical symptoms, serum thyroxine and TRAb, thyroid ultrasound, and orbital computed tomography. Ficoll-Paque density gradient centrifugation was used to isolate PBMCs from approximately 11 ml of fresh peripheral blood. Total RNA was extracted using Trizol reagent, and RNA quality was assessed on an Agilent 2100 Bioanalyzer. The entry originates in a study of T cells in Graves' hyperthyroidism and ophthalmopathy (dated by TCRdb to between 2017 and 2020). Notes on the research overall: Peripheral blood was collected at initial diagnosis, before any treatment. Once sampling was done, hyperthyroidism patients were given methimazole at a starting dose of 30 mg daily, whereas ophthalmopathy patients were given high-dose intravenous methylprednisolone. Prospective prediction of ophthalmopathy was tested in an independent validation cohort of 18 hyperthyroidism patients and approximately 17 patients who later progressed to ophthalmopathy. The paper reports TCR Vbeta CDR3 sequencing of roughly 140 peripheral blood samples: some 44 ophthalmopathy, fewer than 85 hyperthyroidism and 17 progressor patients. In addition, the study compared T-cell repertoires in thyroid tissue and in blood from roughly six Graves' hyperthyroidism patients. For training and testing, the roughly 93 patients in the discovery cohort were randomly divided in a 7:3 ratio. To identify TCR V-J signatures that set the groups apart, the researchers used a discovery cohort of 100 patients, made up of 40 to 45 with Graves' ophthalmopathy and about 55 with stable Graves' hyperthyroidism.

Results and caveats for the whole study, not just this receptor: No statistical method was used to fix the sample size in advance, and group allocation was not hidden from the investigators. Ophthalmopathy was separated from stable hyperthyroidism by a 13 V-J signature model, with 85% to 90% sensitivity and roughly 84% specificity obtained in cross-validation and 80%/75% obtained in testing. During validation, the model predicted progression to ophthalmopathy a median of roughly 7.1 months ahead of onset, with more than 60% sensitivity and under 85% specificity. Most expanded thyroid clonotypes (frequency above 0.001) were also found in blood, which suggests that blood repertoires may mirror thyroid immune responses.

CDR1 and CDR2 are drawn from the germline V gene: SGHDT, YYEEEE. After removal of 4 bases from V and 3 bases from J, the junction retains 6 bases not matched to a gene. The CDR3 holds 14 amino acids from the cysteine to the valine. Only the CDR3 portion is preserved as DNA: 42 bases, with reading frame beginning at the first base. The TCR was taken from a woman in her 50s with Graves' hyperthyroidism. The sequence links TRBV5-6 to TRBJ2-7; TRBD2 matches 8 bases in the middle. Sequenced: blood. CDR3 sequence: CASSKLAEHYEQYV. The nucleotide sequence reads as follows: TGTGCCAGCAGCAAACTAGCGGAGCACTACGAGCAGTACGTC.